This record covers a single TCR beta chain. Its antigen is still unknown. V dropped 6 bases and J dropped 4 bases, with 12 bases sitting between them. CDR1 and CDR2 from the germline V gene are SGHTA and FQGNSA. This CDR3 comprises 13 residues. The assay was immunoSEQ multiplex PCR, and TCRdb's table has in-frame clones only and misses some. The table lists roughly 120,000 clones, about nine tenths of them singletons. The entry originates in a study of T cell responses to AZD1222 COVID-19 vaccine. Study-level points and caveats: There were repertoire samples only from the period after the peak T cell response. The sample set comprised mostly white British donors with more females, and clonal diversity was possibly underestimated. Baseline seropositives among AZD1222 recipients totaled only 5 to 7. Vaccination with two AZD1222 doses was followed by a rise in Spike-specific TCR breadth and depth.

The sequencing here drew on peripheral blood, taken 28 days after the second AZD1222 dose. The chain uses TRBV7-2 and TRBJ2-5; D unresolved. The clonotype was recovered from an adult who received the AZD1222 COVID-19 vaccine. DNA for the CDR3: TGTGCCAGCAGTCTAGAGAGAGGAGAGACCCAGTACTTC. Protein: CASSLERGETQYF.